This T cell receptor beta chain was identified in a study of T cell responses to AZD1222 COVID-19 vaccine. Overall study results and limits: Females outnumbered males among donors, who were mostly white British; clonal diversity was possibly underestimated. Spike-wide vaccine-associated CD4 TCRs dominated at 160-218 and 743-854. No day 14 peak samples; only post-peak repertoires were characterized. With two AZD1222 doses given, Spike-specific TCR breadth and depth both rose.

The data were produced by immunoSEQ multiplex PCR, yet TCRdb's version contains in-frame clones alone and is incomplete. This sample has about 97,000 clones; over 75% occur once, and the top ten carry 2.8%. Trimming pared 5 bases from V and 0 bases from J, leaving 8 bases between. CDR3 length: 14 residues. Germline V lookup: CDR1 LNHDA, CDR2 SQIVND (reference sequence). Concerning this clone itself: Its antigen is undetermined. The sample has other DNA sequences that encode this CDR3 too.

The gene calls are TRBV19 and TRBJ1-5, with a weak D call TRBD1 (6 bases). The sequence came from an adult in good health. The specimen comprised peripheral blood, sampled on day 0 of AZD1222 vaccination. The CDR3 protein is CASSQGNSNQPQHF. CDR3 bases: TGTGCCAGTAGTCAGGGGAATAGCAATCAGCCCCAGCATTTT.